Listed below are T cell receptor beta chains from one sample, sequenced in a study of shared clonotypes between healthy human individuals. Produced via immunoSEQ multiplex PCR; TCRdb's table is partial and in-frame only. The table records 650,000 to 800,000 clones, approximately 77% of them present only once. The sequencing input was memory CD4+ T cells sorted from blood. All receptors derive from a woman in her twenties or thirties in good health. Each CDR3 is given with its conserved first and last residue. Each record gives: D gene, V gene, clone size, J gene, CDR3 protein, CDR3 DNA. D genes are given only for firm matches. Clone size appears in some rows only: once, few, many, or a class for an expanded clone.

TRBD1,TRBV6-4,.,TRBJ2-7,CASSSTGTDSYEQYF,TGTGCCAGCAGTTCCACCGGGACAGACTCCTACGAGCAGTACTTC
TRBD1,TRBV28,once,TRBJ1-5,CASSPSWTGGNNQPQHF,TGTGCCAGCAGTCCCTCTTGGACAGGGGGTAACAATCAGCCCCAGCATTTT
.,TRBV19,few,TRBJ2-7,CASSMRAGLYEQYF,TGTGCCAGTAGTATGAGGGCCGGTCTCTACGAGCAGTACTTC
.,TRBV5-4,many,TRBJ1-2,CASSFSGGVNYGYTF,TGTGCCAGCAGCTTTTCGGGAGGGGTTAACTATGGCTACACCTTC
.,TRBV30,.,TRBJ1-4,CAWREGVATNEKLFF,TGTGCCTGGAGAGAAGGGGTTGCAACTAATGAAAAACTGTTTTTT
.,TRBV27,.,TRBJ2-1,CASSWLPGREQFF,TGTGCCAGCAGTTGGCTTCCGGGCAGGGAGCAGTTCTTC
.,TRBV7-8,.,TRBJ1-1,CASSLLGQGGLTTEAFF,TGTGCCAGCAGCTTGTTGGGGCAGGGAGGGTTGACGACTGAAGCTTTCTTT
.,TRBV19,once,TRBJ2-3,CASSIGTTSTDTQYF,TGTGCCAGTAGTATCGGGACCACCTCCACAGATACGCAGTATTTT
.,TRBV19,.,TRBJ2-7,CASSTGFSYEQYF,TGTGCCAGTAGTACCGGGTTCTCCTACGAGCAGTACTTC
TRBD1,TRBV5-1,.,TRBJ2-7,CASSAPGTGGYEQYF,TGCGCCAGCAGCGCCCCCGGGACAGGGGGCTACGAGCAGTACTTC
.,TRBV11-2,.,TRBJ2-1,CASSLAVFNEQFF,TGTGCCAGCAGCTTAGCCGTTTTCAATGAGCAGTTCTTC
.,TRBV2,many,TRBJ2-1,CASRGLSSVNEQFF,TGTGCCAGCAGGGGCCTTTCTAGCGTCAATGAGCAGTTCTTC
TRBD1,TRBV6-1,.,TRBJ1-1,CASSAQGTEAFF,TGTGCCAGCAGCGCACAGGGGACTGAAGCTTTCTTT
.,TRBV7-9,.,TRBJ1-5,CASSSYSGQRGNQPQHF,TGTGCCAGCAGCTCCTACAGCGGGCAAAGGGGCAATCAGCCCCAGCATTTT
.,TRBV11-3,.,TRBJ2-3,CASNRGLGPQYF,TGTGCCAGCAACCGGGGACTCGGGCCGCAGTATTTT
.,TRBV6-6,.,TRBJ2-3,CASSYSGRGTDTQYF,TGTGCCAGCAGTTACTCGGGCAGGGGCACAGATACGCAGTATTTT
.,TRBV4-2,once,TRBJ2-7,CASSQADGRPNYEQYF,TGTGCCAGCAGCCAAGCTGACGGGCGCCCGAACTACGAGCAGTACTTC
.,TRBV5-3,.,TRBJ2-7,CARSSPDGRDEQYF,TGTGCCAGAAGCTCCCCGGACGGGCGGGACGAGCAGTACTTC
.,TRBV7-2,.,TRBJ2-7,CASSLGLGAQEQYF,TGTGCCAGCAGCTTAGGTTTGGGGGCACAGGAGCAGTACTTC
.,TRBV27,.,TRBJ1-3,CASSATGGNTIYF,TGTGCCAGCAGTGCAACCGGCGGAAACACCATATATTTT
.,TRBV2,many,TRBJ2-7,CASSDVSSGQAYEQYF,TGTGCCAGCAGTGATGTTTCCAGCGGGCAAGCCTACGAGCAGTACTTC
.,TRBV4-2,.,TRBJ2-6,CASSHIISQGRSSGANVLTF,TGTGCCAGCAGCCATATAATTTCACAGGGCAGGTCCTCTGGGGCCAACGTCCTGACTTTC
.,TRBV5-1,.,TRBJ1-2,CASSLLQGGYGYTF,TGCGCCAGCAGCTTGCTACAGGGAGGCTATGGCTACACCTTC
TRBD1,TRBV10-3,.,TRBJ1-1,CAIRDRGNTEAFF,TGTGCCATCAGGGACAGGGGGAACACTGAAGCTTTCTTT
TRBD2,TRBV11-2,.,TRBJ2-7,CASRGVAGAYEQYF,TGTGCCAGCAGGGGTGTAGCGGGAGCCTACGAGCAGTACTTC
.,TRBV7-9,.,TRBJ2-5,CASSLGGSWETQYF,TGTGCCAGCAGCTTAGGGGGCTCGTGGGAGACCCAGTACTTC
TRBD1,TRBV5-1,.,TRBJ2-2,CASSLGRDRANTGELFF,TGCGCCAGCAGCTTGGGGAGGGACAGGGCGAACACCGGGGAGCTGTTTTTT
.,TRBV10-3,.,TRBJ1-5,CAISGHPNQPQHF,TGTGCCATCTCGGGACATCCTAATCAGCCCCAGCATTTT
.,TRBV6-6,.,TRBJ1-1,CASSYGEGEAFF,TGTGCCAGCAGTTACGGGGAAGGCGAAGCCTTCTTT
.,TRBV6-4,.,TRBJ1-2,CASSVSDGTTYTF,TGTGCCAGCAGTGTCTCTGACGGGACTACCTACACCTTC
.,TRBV7-2,once,TRBJ1-1,CASSLTAIGRTEAFF,TGTGCCAGCAGCTTAACGGCCATAGGACGAACTGAAGCTTTCTTT
.,TRBV7-2,.,TRBJ2-2,CASSWVHPNTGELFF,TGTGCCAGCAGTTGGGTGCATCCGAACACCGGGGAGCTGTTTTTT
.,TRBV7-2,few,TRBJ2-7,CASSLALQEQYF,TGTGCCAGCAGCTTAGCCCTACAAGAGCAGTACTTC
.,TRBV6-5,few,TRBJ1-4,CASSYRAGEKLFF,TGTGCCAGCAGTTACAGGGCGGGTGAAAAACTGTTTTTT
TRBD2,TRBV29-1,.,TRBJ2-1,CSVVPRTSDYNEQFF,TGCAGCGTTGTCCCAAGGACTAGCGATTACAATGAGCAGTTCTTC
TRBD1,TRBV6-5,.,TRBJ2-6,CASNSRGRGANVLTF,TGTGCCAGCAACTCCAGGGGGCGAGGGGCCAACGTCCTGACTTTC
TRBD1,TRBV25-1,.,TRBJ2-2,CASSEGTGGGTGELFF,TGTGCCAGCAGTGAAGGGACAGGGGGCGGCACCGGGGAGCTGTTTTTT
TRBD1,TRBV23-1,few,TRBJ1-4,CASSQSDREDEKLFF,TGCGCCAGCAGTCAATCGGACAGGGAGGATGAAAAACTGTTTTTT
.,TRBV5-1,.,TRBJ2-5,CASSPGQLTETQYF,TGCGCCAGCAGCCCAGGACAGCTGACAGAGACCCAGTACTTC
.,TRBV11-2,few,TRBJ2-5,CASSSLRETQYF,TGTGCCAGCAGCTCCCTTCGAGAGACCCAGTACTTC
.,TRBV4-1,once,TRBJ1-1,CASSQDPPRNTEAFF,TGCGCCAGCAGCCAAGATCCTCCCAGGAACACTGAAGCTTTCTTT
.,TRBV2,.,TRBJ2-3,CASSEGGGADTQYF,TGTGCCAGCAGTGAGGGCGGTGGGGCAGATACGCAGTATTTT
TRBD1,TRBV7-2,once,TRBJ2-7,CAIGTGGHYEQYF,TGTGCCATTGGGACAGGGGGCCACTACGAGCAGTACTTC
.,TRBV27,.,TRBJ2-2,CASTHRTGELFF,TGTGCCAGCACTCATCGCACCGGGGAGCTGTTTTTT
TRBD1,TRBV10-3,.,TRBJ2-7,CAISGDSPGEQYF,TGTGCCATCAGTGGGGACAGTCCTGGGGAGCAGTACTTC
.,TRBV27,.,TRBJ1-2,CASRGGSNYGYTF,TGTGCCAGCAGGGGGGGCTCTAACTATGGCTACACCTTC
TRBD1,TRBV19,.,TRBJ1-4,CASSISSRGMGKLFF,TGTGCCAGTAGTATATCGTCCAGGGGGATGGGAAAACTGTTTTTT
TRBD2,TRBV28,.,TRBJ2-3,CASSPRTSGRSTDTQYF,TGTGCCAGCAGTCCTAGGACTAGCGGGAGGTCCACAGATACGCAGTATTTT
TRBD2,TRBV6-1,once,TRBJ2-7,CASSEGLAGPYEQYF,TGTGCCAGCAGTGAAGGTCTAGCGGGACCCTACGAGCAGTACTTC
TRBD2,TRBV4-2,.,TRBJ2-2,CASSQNRLAGGHGELFF,TGTGCCAGCAGCCAAAATAGGCTAGCGGGAGGACACGGGGAGCTGTTTTTT